This T cell receptor beta chain came from a study of T cell changes during pregnancy in multiple sclerosis. Note on this clone: The same CDR3 is also encoded by other DNA sequences in this sample.

Repertoires were generated with immunoSEQ multiplex PCR, while TCRdb's copy carries only in-frame clones and drops some. The sample holds 80,000 to 130,000 clones, approximately 94% seen once. This receptor was obtained from a female donor with multiple sclerosis, enrolled in a pregnancy study. This specimen was peripheral blood, taken before pregnancy.

CDR3 DNA: TGTGCCAGCAGCGTATCAGGCGGGAGCTCCTACGAGCAGTACTTC. This sequence encodes CASSVSGGSSYEQYF. The rearrangement joins TRBV9 to TRBJ2-7; 7 bases are shared with TRBD2. V shed 1 base, J shed 0 bases, and the junction held 4 bases outside the gene matches. The length of the CDR3 is 15 residues. Germline values: CDR1 SGDLS, CDR2 YYNGEE.